The source of this T cell receptor (beta chain) is a study of ipilimumab plus nivolumab after autologous stem cell transplantation. Study overall: A median of roughly eight nivolumab and 5 or 6 ipilimumab doses were given. The myeloma group: high-risk transplant-naive, or relapse within 3 years after first autologous transplant.

The V gene's germline CDR1 is MDHEN and CDR2 SYDVKM. The CDR3 sequence runs 16 residues, both termini included. The method was immunoSEQ multiplex PCR; TCRdb's version includes in-frame clones alone and lacks a portion of them. Of about 40,000 clones listed, 92% are singletons. Patients got ipilimumab 1 mg/kg beginning 14 to 28 days post-transplant. Patients received nivolumab 3 mg/kg at weeks 1, 4, 7, 10, then fortnightly to week 26. Comment on this clone: The DNA is omitted, as the CDR3 cannot be located on it reliably, and the CDR3 follows TCRdb's listing.

Source: PBMCs, taken in a trial of ipilimumab plus nivolumab as post-transplant consolidation. The chain has TRBV28 and TRBJ2-1; no check of the table's D call, TRBD1, against the DNA was made. The TCR comes from a male donor with multiple myeloma. The CDR3: CASSFLAGGSYNEQFF.